A selection of T cell receptor beta chains follows, all from one sample in a study of blood T cell repertoires in COVID-19. Profiled with immunoSEQ multiplex PCR; TCRdb holds only in-frame clones, not every one. The sample lists 170,000 or so clones, approximately 88% occurring once. Sequenced sample: peripheral blood. These receptors came from an older woman with acute or convalescent COVID-19. Both conserved end residues are part of each CDR3. D genes are given only for firm matches. Some rows mark clone size as missing; the rest say once, few, many or name a class of expanded clone.

size | J | V | length | D | CDR3 | DNA
few | TRBJ1-2 | TRBV2 | 13 | - | CASQGEGTAGYTF | TGTGCCAGCCAAGGGGAGGGGACGGCGGGCTACACCTTC
- | TRBJ2-7 | TRBV7-6 | 16 | - | CASSAALDSSSYEQYF | TGTGCCAGCAGCGCAGCCCTCGACAGTAGCTCCTACGAGCAGTACTTC
- | TRBJ2-2 | TRBV5-1 | 16 | - | CASSLGSGINTGELFF | TGCGCCAGCAGCTTGGGATCAGGTATCAACACCGGGGAGCTGTTTTTT
many | TRBJ1-3 | TRBV4-1 | 16 | - | CASSQHTLGGGNTIYF | TGCGCCAGCAGCCAACATACATTGGGGGGAGGAAACACCATATATTTT
- | TRBJ2-7 | TRBV11-2 | 17 | - | CASSLRAAGTGAYEQYF | TGTGCCAGCAGCTTACGGGCAGCCGGGACGGGAGCCTACGAGCAGTACTTC
- | TRBJ1-2 | TRBV20-1 | 13 | TRBD1 | CSASNRGLHGYTF | TGCAGTGCTAGTAACAGGGGGCTCCATGGCTACACCTTC
- | TRBJ2-7 | TRBV2 | 15 | TRBD2 | CASSEGLAATYEQYF | TGTGCCAGCAGTGAGGGACTAGCGGCTACCTACGAGCAGTACTTC
many | TRBJ1-4 | TRBV5-4 | 16 | - | CASSSRTHLVGEKLFF | TGTGCCAGCAGCTCGCGGACTCACTTAGTGGGTGAAAAACTGTTTTTT
few | TRBJ1-4 | TRBV11-2 | 16 | TRBD1 | CASTRNGQATNEKLFF | TGTGCCAGCACCAGAAATGGACAGGCAACTAATGAAAAACTGTTTTTT
- | TRBJ2-5 | TRBV7-2 | 16 | - | CASSSLWGGVGETQYF | TGTGCCAGCAGCTCCCTTTGGGGGGGCGTTGGAGAGACCCAGTACTTC
- | TRBJ2-1 | TRBV6-2/TRBV6-3 | 16 | TRBD1 | CASSYSDRGRGNEQFF | TGTGCCAGCAGTTACTCCGACAGGGGGCGAGGCAATGAGCAGTTCTTC
- | TRBJ1-1 | TRBV6-2/TRBV6-3 | 14 | - | CASSLTALNTEAFF | TGTGCCAGCAGTTTGACAGCCTTGAACACTGAAGCTTTCTTT
- | TRBJ1-1 | TRBV18 | 15 | - | CASSPFRGWNTEAFF | TGTGCCAGCTCACCCTTCAGGGGATGGAACACTGAAGCTTTCTTT
- | TRBJ1-1 | TRBV7-2 | 15 | - | CASSLAYGGVTEAFF | TGTGCCAGCAGCTTAGCATATGGGGGGGTAACTGAAGCTTTCTTT
- | TRBJ1-2 | TRBV12-3/TRBV12-4 | 13 | - | CASSLKGYYGYTF | TGTGCCAGCAGTTTGAAGGGGTACTATGGCTACACCTTC
- | TRBJ2-5 | TRBV5-1 | 15 | - | CASSLGPSRRETQYF | TGCGCCAGCAGCTTGGGGCCTTCCCGGAGGGAGACCCAGTACTTC
- | TRBJ2-3 | TRBV2 | 14 | - | CASFRGSGTDTQYF | TGTGCCAGTTTTAGGGGGAGCGGAACAGATACGCAGTATTTT
once | TRBJ2-7 | TRBV6-5 | 13 | - | CASSYGSHYEQYF | TGTGCCAGCAGTTACGGCAGTCACTACGAGCAGTACTTC
- | TRBJ2-4 | TRBV5-8 | 19 | TRBD1 | CASRTQGTMGSIAKNIQYF | TGTGCCAGCAGGACACAGGGGACCATGGGCTCTATAGCCAAAAACATTCAGTACTTC
- | TRBJ1-1 | TRBV18 | 15 | - | CASLPRPAGNTEAFF | TGTGCCAGCTTACCTAGGCCGGCGGGGAACACTGAAGCTTTCTTT
- | TRBJ1-6 | TRBV6-5 | 16 | - | CASSYRIPGSGSPLHF | TGTGCCAGCAGTTACCGCATCCCTGGGAGCGGTTCACCCCTCCACTTT
- | TRBJ2-2 | TRBV4-2 | 15 | TRBD1 | CASSPGQENTGELFF | TGTGCCAGCAGCCCTGGACAGGAAAACACCGGGGAGCTGTTTTTT
- | TRBJ1-5 | TRBV3-1/TRBV3-2 | 15 | TRBD1 | CASSQERTGGQPQHF | TGTGCCAGCAGCCAAGAGCGGACAGGGGGCCAGCCCCAGCATTTT
- | TRBJ2-2 | TRBV5-1 | 14 | TRBD1 | CASRTGANTGELFF | TGCGCCAGCCGGACAGGGGCGAACACCGGGGAGCTGTTTTTT
- | TRBJ1-1 | TRBV24-1 | 14 | TRBD1 | CATSSAGGNTEAFF | TGTGCCACCAGCTCGGCAGGGGGGAACACTGAAGCTTTCTTT
once | TRBJ1-2 | TRBV9 | 15 | - | CASSAAQGIDYGYTF | TGTGCCAGCAGCGCGGCCCAGGGTATAGACTATGGCTACACCTTC
once | TRBJ2-4 | TRBV20-1 | 11 | - | CSARDSNIQYF | TGCAGTGCTAGAGATAGCAACATTCAGTACTTC
- | TRBJ2-3 | TRBV6-6 | 16 | TRBD2 | CASSSTSGGVTDTQYF | TGTGCCAGCAGTTCTACTAGCGGGGGCGTCACAGATACGCAGTATTTT
- | TRBJ2-1 | TRBV6-6 | 15 | TRBD1 | CASSTRQGIYNEQFF | TGTGCCAGCAGTACCAGACAGGGGATCTACAATGAGCAGTTCTTC
few | TRBJ1-5 | TRBV7-3 | 13 | - | CASFQRFNQPQHF | TGTGCCAGCTTCCAGCGGTTCAATCAGCCCCAGCATTTT
- | TRBJ2-2 | TRBV5-8 | 14 | TRBD1 | CASRPDRAAGELFF | TGTGCCAGCAGGCCGGACAGGGCGGCCGGGGAGCTGTTTTTT
- | TRBJ1-4 | TRBV18 | 13 | - | CASSRQGGEKLFF | TGTGCCAGCTCACGGCAGGGTGGCGAAAAACTGTTTTTT
- | TRBJ1-6 | TRBV5-6 | 16 | TRBD1 | CASSWGTGGYNSPLHF | TGTGCCAGCAGCTGGGGGACAGGAGGATATAATTCACCCCTCCACTTT